These T cell receptor beta chains were read from a single sample in a study of shared clonotypes between healthy human individuals. The protocol was immunoSEQ multiplex PCR, while the TCRdb copy is restricted to in-frame clones and leaves out a portion. The table includes approximately 2,000,000 clones, around 93% detected once. Sequenced input: naive CD8+ T cells from PBMCs. These receptors originate from a man aged 18 to 29 in good health. Some clones in this sample may be carry-over from other donors' samples. Each CDR3 is given with its conserved first and last residue. D genes are given only for firm matches. Size tells how often a clone was seen (once, few, many) or the class of an expanded clone, and some rows leave it out.

j_call	v_call	clone_size	d_call	cdr3_aa	cdr3_nt
TRBJ2-1	TRBV18	.	TRBD2	CASSPPGLAGVLNEQFF	TGTGCCAGCTCACCGCCGGGACTAGCGGGAGTCTTAAATGAGCAGTTCTTC
TRBJ1-1	TRBV28	.	.	CASSPPGTFHTEAFF	TGTGCCAGCAGCCCTCCTGGGACGTTTCACACTGAAGCTTTCTTT
TRBJ2-7	TRBV29-1	once	.	CSVVGVSYEQYF	TGCAGCGTTGTCGGGGTTTCCTACGAGCAGTACTTC
TRBJ1-5	TRBV28	.	.	CASRFFRGNQPQHF	TGTGCCAGCAGATTCTTCCGGGGCAATCAGCCCCAGCATTTT
TRBJ2-3	TRBV9	.	.	CASSPNGGNTDTQYF	TGTGCCAGCAGCCCGAATGGAGGGAACACAGATACGCAGTATTTT
TRBJ2-7	TRBV10-2	.	TRBD2	CASSETSGSSYEQYF	TGCGCCAGCAGTGAGACTAGCGGGAGTTCCTACGAGCAGTACTTC
TRBJ1-1	TRBV19	few	.	CASSIAGAGNTEAFF	TGTGCCAGTAGTATCGCCGGAGCAGGGAACACTGAAGCTTTCTTT
TRBJ2-7	TRBV7-8	.	.	CASSLVSRYEQYF	TGTGCCAGCAGCTTAGTTAGTCGCTACGAGCAGTACTTC
TRBJ2-5	TRBV6-1	.	.	CASSEAETQVEKTQYF	TGTGCCAGCAGTGAAGCAGAGACACAAGTTGAGAAGACCCAGTACTTC
TRBJ1-1	TRBV19	.	TRBD1	CASSLLRDRGRNTEAFF	TGTGCCAGTAGCCTGCTTCGGGACAGGGGAAGGAACACTGAAGCTTTCTTT
TRBJ2-3	TRBV7-9	.	.	CASSPREVAQYF	TGTGCCAGCAGCCCCCGGGAAGTGGCGCAGTATTTT
TRBJ2-2	TRBV19	.	TRBD1	CASSPRTGSTGELFF	TGTGCCAGTAGTCCGCGGACAGGGTCAACCGGGGAGCTGTTTTTT
TRBJ1-1	TRBV5-6	.	.	CASSLGEGLWTEAFF	TGTGCCAGCAGCTTGGGGGAGGGGCTCTGGACTGAAGCTTTCTTT
TRBJ2-3	TRBV28	.	TRBD2	CASSFLAGARTDTQYF	TGTGCCAGCAGTTTCCTAGCGGGAGCTCGGACAGATACGCAGTATTTT
TRBJ2-1	TRBV28	.	.	CASSLGGKEFF	TGTGCCAGCAGTTTAGGCGGCAAGGAGTTCTTC
TRBJ2-7	TRBV7-9	.	.	CASSLAGSSYEQYF	TGTGCCAGCAGCTTAGCCGGCAGCTCCTACGAGCAGTACTTC
TRBJ1-2	TRBV5-6	.	.	CASSSGGNPYGYTF	TGTGCCAGCAGCTCCGGGGGTAACCCTTATGGCTACACCTTC
TRBJ2-1	TRBV5-4	.	TRBD2	CASSSPGLGGYIEQFF	TGTGCCAGCAGCAGTCCGGGACTAGGCGGTTATATTGAGCAGTTCTTC
TRBJ1-2	TRBV9	.	.	CASSVTPGHYGYTF	TGTGCCAGCAGCGTAACCCCAGGACACTATGGCTACACCTTC
TRBJ2-7	TRBV28	.	.	CASSPAGTPKDEQYF	TGTGCCAGCAGTCCGGCCGGGACACCAAAGGACGAGCAGTACTTC
TRBJ2-1	TRBV27	.	TRBD1	CATLGGTGGFGEQFF	TGTGCCACCTTGGGCGGGACAGGTGGTTTCGGCGAGCAGTTCTTC
TRBJ1-5	TRBV28	.	.	CASRLGTGNQPQHF	TGTGCCAGCAGACTAGGAACGGGGAATCAGCCCCAGCATTTT
TRBJ2-2	TRBV5-1	.	TRBD2	CASSLRLAGGPSTGELFF	TGCGCCAGCAGCTTGCGCCTAGCGGGAGGGCCGAGCACCGGGGAGCTGTTTTTT
TRBJ1-1	TRBV28	once	TRBD1	CASSHHRGQGTTEAFF	TGTGCCAGCAGTCATCACCGGGGACAGGGTACCACTGAAGCTTTCTTT
TRBJ2-7	TRBV29-1	.	.	CSVEGSGSSYEQYF	TGCAGCGTTGAAGGGTCGGGATCCTCCTACGAGCAGTACTTC
TRBJ1-1	TRBV5-6	.	.	CASSLGPTGASTEAFF	TGTGCCAGCAGCTTGGGGCCTACGGGGGCGAGCACTGAAGCTTTCTTT
TRBJ1-1	TRBV5-4	.	.	CASSLGDSRYTEAFF	TGTGCCAGCAGCTTGGGTGACAGTCGGTACACTGAAGCTTTCTTT
TRBJ2-7	TRBV28	once	.	CASSLAQAYEQYF	TGTGCCAGCAGTTTGGCGCAGGCCTACGAGCAGTACTTC
TRBJ2-7	TRBV11-3	.	.	CASSPRGDSYEQYF	TGTGCCAGCAGCCCTCGAGGAGACTCCTACGAGCAGTACTTC
TRBJ2-7	TRBV18	.	TRBD2	CASSLPGLAGYEQYF	TGTGCCAGCTCACTGCCGGGACTAGCGGGCTACGAGCAGTACTTC
TRBJ2-2	TRBV28	.	TRBD2	CASSLSPRTSSNKNTGELFF	TGTGCCAGCAGTTTAAGCCCCCGGACTAGCAGCAACAAGAACACCGGGGAGCTGTTTTTT
TRBJ2-7	TRBV6-6	.	TRBD1	CASIDWTGGKYF	TGTGCCAGCATCGATTGGACAGGCGGAAAGTACTTC
TRBJ2-7	TRBV7-9	.	.	CASSLDAGDSDYEQYF	TGTGCCAGCAGCTTAGACGCGGGGGACAGCGACTACGAGCAGTACTTC
TRBJ2-2	TRBV14	.	.	CASSHSTAGATGELFF	TGTGCCAGCAGCCACTCGACTGCGGGGGCCACCGGGGAGCTGTTTTTT
TRBJ2-7	TRBV5-6	.	.	CASSFQGEQYF	TGTGCCAGCAGCTTCCAGGGTGAGCAGTACTTC
TRBJ2-2	TRBV18	.	.	CASSPPERGEENTGELFF	TGTGCCAGCTCACCTCCCGAGAGGGGGGAAGAGAACACCGGGGAGCTGTTTTTT
TRBJ2-1	TRBV7-3	.	TRBD2	CASSKTSGSYNEQFF	TGTGCCAGCAGTAAAACTAGCGGCTCCTACAATGAGCAGTTCTTC
TRBJ2-1	TRBV5-1	.	TRBD1	CASSLEGQIRYNEQFF	TGCGCCAGCAGCTTGGAGGGACAGATAAGATACAATGAGCAGTTCTTC
TRBJ2-7	TRBV27	.	TRBD1	CASSPTGQSYEQYF	TGTGCCAGCAGTCCCACGGGACAGTCATACGAGCAGTACTTC
TRBJ2-7	TRBV7-6	.	.	CASSPGPGLGYEQYF	TGTGCCAGCAGCCCCGGACCGGGTCTCGGCTACGAGCAGTACTTC
TRBJ2-7	TRBV6-5	.	TRBD1	CASSSYRGATEQYF	TGTGCCAGCAGTTCCTACAGGGGCGCCACCGAGCAGTACTTC
TRBJ2-1	TRBV6-5	.	.	CASSYWGGQFF	TGTGCCAGCAGTTACTGGGGTGGGCAGTTCTTC
TRBJ1-2	TRBV4-3	.	.	CASSQYLTGGYTF	TGCGCCAGCAGCCAGTACCTTACAGGGGGCTACACCTTC
TRBJ2-7	TRBV29-1	.	.	CSVATNGYEQYF	TGCAGCGTTGCGACTAACGGCTACGAGCAGTACTTC
TRBJ2-3	TRBV13	.	TRBD2	CASSLWNRVGGRAEDTQYF	TGTGCCAGCAGCTTATGGAACCGGGTAGGCGGGAGGGCCGAGGATACGCAGTATTTT
TRBJ2-7	TRBV15	.	TRBD2	CATSRDAGRAYEQYF	TGTGCCACCAGCAGAGATGCCGGGAGGGCCTACGAGCAGTACTTC
TRBJ1-2	TRBV4-3	.	.	CASSQDKVGNYGYTF	TGCGCCAGCAGCCAAGATAAGGTCGGAAACTATGGCTACACCTTC
TRBJ2-7	TRBV21-1	.	.	CASSKKGAKRDYEQYF	TGTGCCAGCAGCAAAAAGGGGGCTAAGCGGGATTACGAGCAGTACTTC
TRBJ2-7	TRBV10-3	.	.	CAISEGRTNEQYF	TGTGCCATCAGTGAAGGGCGGACCAACGAGCAGTACTTC
TRBJ2-5	TRBV13	once	.	CASSMVHTETQYF	TGTGCCAGCAGCATGGTACACACCGAGACCCAGTACTTC
TRBJ2-7	TRBV6-5	once	.	CASSFSSSYEQYF	TGTGCCAGCAGTTTCTCCAGCTCCTACGAGCAGTACTTC
TRBJ1-2	TRBV29-1	.	.	CSASFEGEGSNYGYTF	TGCAGCGCATCTTTCGAGGGGGAGGGCTCGAACTATGGCTACACCTTC
TRBJ2-7	TRBV27	.	.	CASSLDPPYEQYF	TGTGCCAGCAGTCTGGACCCACCCTACGAGCAGTACTTC
TRBJ1-2	TRBV5-8	.	TRBD1	CASSLLGQGYGYTF	TGTGCCAGCAGCTTGCTGGGACAGGGGTATGGCTACACCTTC
TRBJ2-2	TRBV7-2	.	TRBD2	CASSSREAPRVGELFF	TGTGCCAGCAGCTCCCGGGAGGCCCCCCGAGTTGGGGAGCTGTTTTTT